Each of the 10 T cell receptor beta chains below was sequenced from the same sample in a study of blood T cell repertoires in COVID-19. Libraries were prepared by immunoSEQ multiplex PCR; TCRdb keeps only in-frame clonotypes and omits some of them. The sample contains approximately 300,000 clones, 85% of which appear only once. Sequenced: PBMCs or T cells enriched from blood (not recorded which). Source of these receptors: a woman aged 25 to 39 who had been exposed to COVID-19.

The gene calls are TRBV15 and TRBJ2-1, with TRBD2 matching over 9 bases. The CDR3 contains 15 residues. The germline V gene encodes CDR1 LNHNV and CDR2 YYDKDF (reference sequence). Trimming cost V 1 base and J 7 bases; bases outside gene matches: 5. CDR3 region: CATSRGTSDLNEQFF. Here the CDR3 DNA reads TGTGCCACCAGCAGAGGGACTAGCGATTTAAATGAGCAGTTCTTC.

The chain combines TRBV5-8 with TRBJ1-5; D gene uncertain. The CDR3 spans 13 residues. V was trimmed by 4 bases and J by 3 bases, leaving 8 bases between them. Germline lookup yields CDR1 SGHTS and CDR2 YDEGEE. The CDR3 sequence is CASSIDTNQPQHF. The CDR3, as DNA: TGTGCCAGCAGCATCGACACCAATCAGCCCCAGCATTTT.

V is TRBV6-5 and J is TRBJ1-3, with 7 bases aligning to TRBD1. The length of the CDR3 is 14 residues. Germline CDR1 and CDR2: MNHEY and SVGAGI. The V gene end was trimmed by 6 bases and the J gene end by 4 bases; junction bases not matched to a gene: 6. CDR3 sequence reads: CASRMGQPGNTIYF. CDR3 DNA sequence: TGTGCCAGCAGGATGGGACAGCCAGGAAACACCATATATTTT.

This clone appeared a single time. This chain joins TRBV6-5 and TRBJ1-3; 7 bases align to TRBD1. V lost 6 bases to trimming and J lost 1 base; unmatched junction nucleotides: 6. This CDR3 comprises 15 residues. In germline, CDR1 is MNHEY, CDR2 SVGAGI. The CDR3 coding sequence is TGTGCCAGCAGGGAGACAGGGCGATCTGGAAACACCATATATTTT. Translating it yields CASRETGRSGNTIYF.

This chain links TRBV2 with TRBJ2-1; 7 nucleotides align to TRBD2. Trimming cost V 5 bases and J 4 bases; bases outside gene matches: 8. Germline loops: CDR1 SNHLY, CDR2 FYNNEI. CDR3 length equals 15 residues. The CDR3 bases are TGTGCCAGCAGTCTGACTAGCCGAGAGTACAATGAGCAGTTCTTC. Translating it yields CASSLTSREYNEQFF.

This sequence joins TRBV3-1 (or the pseudogene TRBV3-2) and TRBJ1-1; the match to TRBD1 covers 7 bases. The CDR3 extends over 15 amino acids. Unmatched junction bases numbered 9, after V lost 0 bases and J lost 8 bases. CDR1 and CDR2 (germline): LGHDT, YNNKEL (reference sequence). The CDR3 DNA is TGTGCCAGCAGCCAAGATGGAAGACAGGGCGGCGAAGCTTTCTTT. Its protein product is CASSQDGRQGGEAFF.

This clone was found a few times. The chain uses TRBV7-3 and TRBJ1-3; maybe TRBD1 (6 bases). This CDR3 spans 16 amino acids. The germline V and J ends were trimmed by 2 bases and 0 bases, with 11 bases remaining between them. Germline CDR1 and CDR2: SGHTA and FQGTGA. CDR3 amino acids: CASSLQGTNSGNTIYF. CDR3 DNA: TGTGCCAGCAGCTTACAGGGGACGAACTCTGGAAACACCATATATTTT.

This chain links TRBV12-1 with TRBJ2-5; TRBD2 is the table's D call, not checked against the DNA. TRBV12-1 is a listed pseudogene. The CDR3 runs to 14 residues. As DNA, the CDR3 is TGTGCCAGAGTCCGGGGGGCTTTTCTAGAGACCCAGTACTTC. As protein: CARVRGAFLETQYF.

This sequence joins TRBV21-1 and TRBJ2-1; the D call of TRBD2 is as the table states it, not checked on the DNA. TRBV21-1 is listed as a pseudogene. The length of the CDR3 is 14 residues. The CDR3, as DNA: TGTGCGACCAGAAGGACTCGATCGGGCAATGAGCAGTTCTTC. It yields the protein CATRRTRSGNEQFF.

CDR3 coding DNA: TGTGCCGCCTCAGGGACAGGGGGCTTTGGGGCCAACGTCCTGACTTTC. This codes for CAASGTGGFGANVLTF. The V call is TRBV27, the J call TRBJ2-6; 12 bases agree with TRBD1. This CDR3 contains 16 residues. Germline V gene lookup returns CDR1 MNHEY and CDR2 SMNVEV (reference sequence). V lost 11 bases to trimming and J lost 3 bases; unmatched junction nucleotides: 8. Complete variable domain (other parts from reference TRBV27 and TRBJ2-6): EAQVTQNPRYLITVTGKKLTVTCSQNMNHEYMSWYRQDPGLGLRQIYYSMNVEVTDKGDVPEGYKVSRKEKRNFPLILESPSPNQTSLYFCAASGTGGFGANVLTFGAGSRLTVL.